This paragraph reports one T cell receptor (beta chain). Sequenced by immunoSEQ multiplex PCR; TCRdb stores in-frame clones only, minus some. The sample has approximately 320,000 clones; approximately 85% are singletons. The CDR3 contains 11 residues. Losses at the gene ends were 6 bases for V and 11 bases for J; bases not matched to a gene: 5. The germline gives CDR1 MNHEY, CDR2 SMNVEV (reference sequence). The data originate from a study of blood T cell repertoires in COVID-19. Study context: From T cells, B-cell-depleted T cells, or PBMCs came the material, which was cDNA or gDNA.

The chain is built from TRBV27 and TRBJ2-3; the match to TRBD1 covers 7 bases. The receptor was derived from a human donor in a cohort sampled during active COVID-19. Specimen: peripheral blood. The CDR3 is CASSLGDRQYF. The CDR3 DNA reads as TGTGCCAGCAGCCTCGGGGACAGGCAGTATTTT.